This T cell receptor beta chain was documented in a study of OX40 agonist ivuxolimab in advanced cancers. Study-wide background: Ivuxolimab, which patients received intravenously every 2 weeks, was dosed at 0.01 to 10 mg/kg. Patients assigned to dose escalation were diagnosed with hepatocellular carcinoma, melanoma, renal cell or head and neck cancer.

Study-level points and caveats: Certain nonresponders likewise exhibited a low normalized T-cell clonal expansion. At 0.1 to 3.0 mg/kg and by week 6, clonal expansion occurred in CD4+ and CD8+ blood T cells.

There are 15 residues in the CDR3. Germline CDR1 is KGHSH and CDR2 is LQKENI. V dropped 3 bases and J dropped 8 bases, with 14 bases sitting between them. TCRdb's copy holds only in-frame clones and misses some; the assay was immunoSEQ multiplex PCR. In the table there are some 66,000 clones, 85% of which are singletons. In regard to this clone: No antigen is known for it.

This clonotype originated in an adult with an advanced solid tumor such as melanoma, head and neck, liver or kidney cancer. The specimen was CD4+ or CD8+ T cells sorted from blood, collected in a trial of the OX40 agonist ivuxolimab. V usage is TRBV18 and J usage is TRBJ1-6; the D gene is possibly TRBD1 (5 bases). The CDR3 loop reads CASSPRGLGDSPLHF. For the CDR3, the DNA is TGTGCCAGCTCACCTAGGGGCCTGGGGGATTCACCCCTCCACTTT. The full variable domain, rest sourced from reference TRBV18 and TRBJ1-6, is NAGVMQNPRHLVRRRGQEARLRCSPMKGHSHVYWYRQLPEEGLKFMVYLQKENIIDESGMPKERFSAEFPKEGPSILRIQQVVRGDSAAYFCASSPRGLGDSPLHFGNGTRLTVT.